This paragraph reports one T cell receptor (beta chain). Its matching antigen is unknown. The data originate from a study of radiotherapy plus CTLA-4 blockade in lung cancer. The wider study: Of the patients, 15% to 20% showed objective responses and roughly 30% attained disease control.

Findings and caveats of the study: Interferon-beta, together with early blood T cell clone dynamics, reportedly best predicted response. Blood saw expansion of tumor-derived TCR clones after radiotherapy plus ipilimumab.

Data came from immunoSEQ multiplex PCR; TCRdb stores just in-frame clones and leaves some out. The sample contains roughly 120,000 clones, around 75% of which appear only once. Chemo-refractory metastatic non-small-cell lung cancer patients received focal radiation with ipilimumab CTLA-4 blockade. Sequenced here: peripheral blood, sampled from a patient treated with radiotherapy plus ipilimumab. This sequence originates from a human donor with non-small cell lung cancer who had a partial response to radiotherapy plus ipilimumab.

The DNA of the CDR3 is TGTGCCAGCAGCCAAGCGGCTAGACTCCTCCGCCCCGGCAATGAGCAGTTCTTC. It encodes CASSQAARLLRPGNEQFF. This chain uses TRBV14 with TRBJ2-1; D gene ambiguous. Trimming pared 1 base from V and 6 bases from J, leaving 22 bases between. Germline V gene data show CDR1 as SGHDN and CDR2 as FVKESK. This CDR3 region has 18 residues.